The entry that follows covers one T cell receptor beta chain sequence. What it binds is not known. This record comes from a study of cytomegalovirus exposure and HLA in healthy donors. Study results and limitations: The productive fraction for most TCR beta V segments was about 87% or about 30% in an earlier analysis. Analysis was carried out at a later point, and it linked a missense DCLRE1C variant to TCR beta V- and J-gene trimming. Analyzed later, most CMV-associated TCR beta chains appeared HLA-restricted. An analysis that was carried out later associated fewer than 20,000 TCR beta sequences with HLA alleles at 0.05 false discovery rate.

The PCR ran on 60 Vbeta and 13 Jbeta primers. The assay was immunoSEQ multiplex PCR, and TCRdb's table has in-frame clones only and misses some. The table shows more than 85,000 clones, with over 60% occurring only once. The CDR3 has 16 amino acids. Unmatched junction bases numbered 9, after V lost 3 bases and J lost 4 bases. Per germline, CDR1 MRHNA and CDR2 SNTAGT. The sequencing sample was made of PBMCs. This clonotype was sampled from a woman aged 55-70 years in good health and CMV-seropositive. The chain uses TRBV6-4 and TRBJ2-1, with TRBD2 matching over 7 bases. CDR3: CASSERLSGIYNEQFF. The CDR3 DNA follows: TGTGCCAGCAGTGAGCGTTTGAGCGGGATTTACAATGAGCAGTTCTTC.